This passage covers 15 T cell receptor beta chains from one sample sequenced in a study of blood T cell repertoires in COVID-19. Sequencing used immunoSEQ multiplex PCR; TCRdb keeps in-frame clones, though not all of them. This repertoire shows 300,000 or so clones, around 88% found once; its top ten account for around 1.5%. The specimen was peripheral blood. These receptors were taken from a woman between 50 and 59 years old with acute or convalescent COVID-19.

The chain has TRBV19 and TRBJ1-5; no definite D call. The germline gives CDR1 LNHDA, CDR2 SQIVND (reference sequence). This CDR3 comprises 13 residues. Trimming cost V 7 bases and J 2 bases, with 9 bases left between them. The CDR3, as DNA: TGTGCCAGTACCCCTGAGGGCAATCAGCCCCAGCATTTT. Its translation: CASTPEGNQPQHF.

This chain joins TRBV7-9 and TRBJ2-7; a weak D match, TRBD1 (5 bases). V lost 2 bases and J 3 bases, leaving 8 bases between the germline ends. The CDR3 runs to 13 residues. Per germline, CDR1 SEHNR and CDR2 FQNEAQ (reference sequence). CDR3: CASSLRGDYEQYF. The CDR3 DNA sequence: TGTGCCAGCAGCTTAAGGGGCGACTACGAGCAGTACTTC.

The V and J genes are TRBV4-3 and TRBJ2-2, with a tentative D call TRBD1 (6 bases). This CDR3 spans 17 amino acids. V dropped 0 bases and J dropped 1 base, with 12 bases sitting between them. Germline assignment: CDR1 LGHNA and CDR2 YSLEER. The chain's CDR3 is CASSQDRTGRNTGELFF. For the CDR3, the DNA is TGCGCCAGCAGCCAAGATAGAACAGGGAGGAACACCGGGGAGCTGTTTTTT.

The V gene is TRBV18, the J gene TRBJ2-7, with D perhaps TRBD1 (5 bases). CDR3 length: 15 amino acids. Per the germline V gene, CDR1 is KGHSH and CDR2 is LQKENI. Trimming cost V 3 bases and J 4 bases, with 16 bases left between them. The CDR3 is CASSPPGQKRYEQYF. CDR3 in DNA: TGTGCCAGCTCACCCCCAGGACAAAAAAGATACGAGCAGTACTTC.

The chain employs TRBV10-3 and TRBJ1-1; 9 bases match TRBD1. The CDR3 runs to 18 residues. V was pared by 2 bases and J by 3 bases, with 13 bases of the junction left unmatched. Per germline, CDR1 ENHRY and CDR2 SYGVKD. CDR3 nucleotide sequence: TGTGCCATCAGTGAGCCCACAGGGGGCAGGGGGCAGGACACTGAAGCTTTCTTT. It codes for CAISEPTGGRGQDTEAFF.

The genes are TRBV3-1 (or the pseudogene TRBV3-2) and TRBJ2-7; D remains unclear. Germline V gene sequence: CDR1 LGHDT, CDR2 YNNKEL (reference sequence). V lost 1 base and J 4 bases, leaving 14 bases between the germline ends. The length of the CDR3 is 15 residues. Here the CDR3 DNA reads TGTGCCAGCAGCCAAGCGCACTCCACGTTGTACGAGCAGTACTTC. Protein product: CASSQAHSTLYEQYF.

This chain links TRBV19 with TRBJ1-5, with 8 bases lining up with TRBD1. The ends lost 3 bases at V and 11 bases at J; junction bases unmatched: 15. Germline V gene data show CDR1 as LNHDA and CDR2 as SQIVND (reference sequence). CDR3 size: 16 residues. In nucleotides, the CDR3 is TGTGCCAGTAGTATCCTAAACAGGGGGTACTGGGTGGCCCAGCATTTT. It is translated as CASSILNRGYWVAQHF. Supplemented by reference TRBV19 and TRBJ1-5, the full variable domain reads DGGITQSPKYLFRKEGQNVTLSCEQNLNHDAMYWYRQDPGQGLRLIYYSQIVNDFQKGDIAEGYSVSREKKESFPLTVTSAQKNPTAFYLCASSILNRGYWVAQHFGDGTRLSIL.

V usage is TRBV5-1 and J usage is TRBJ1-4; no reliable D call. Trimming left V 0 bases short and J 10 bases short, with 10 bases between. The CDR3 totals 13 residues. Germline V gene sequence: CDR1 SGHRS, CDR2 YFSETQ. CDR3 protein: CASSLEARGKLFF. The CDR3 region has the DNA TGCGCCAGCAGCTTGGAGGCGCGGGGAAAACTGTTTTTT.

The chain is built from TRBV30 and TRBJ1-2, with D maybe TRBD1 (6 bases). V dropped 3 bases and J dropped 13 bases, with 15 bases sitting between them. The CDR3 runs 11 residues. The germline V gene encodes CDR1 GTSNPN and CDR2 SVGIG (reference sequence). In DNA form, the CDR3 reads TGTGCCTGGAGCGTAGGGGGGGCCCTCACCTTC. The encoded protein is CAWSVGGALTF.

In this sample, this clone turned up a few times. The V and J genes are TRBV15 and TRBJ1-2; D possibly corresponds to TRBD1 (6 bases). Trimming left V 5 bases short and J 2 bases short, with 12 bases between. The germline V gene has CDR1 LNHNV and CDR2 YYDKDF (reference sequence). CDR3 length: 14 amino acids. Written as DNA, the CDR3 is TGTGCCACCAGCCAAGAGAGGGGGAACTATGGCTACACCTTC. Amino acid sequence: CATSQERGNYGYTF.

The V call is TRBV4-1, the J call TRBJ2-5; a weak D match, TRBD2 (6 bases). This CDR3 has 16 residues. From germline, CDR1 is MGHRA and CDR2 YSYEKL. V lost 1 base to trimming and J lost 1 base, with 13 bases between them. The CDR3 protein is CASSQAPGAGQETQYF. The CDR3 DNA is TGCGCCAGCAGCCAAGCCCCGGGAGCGGGCCAAGAGACCCAGTACTTC.

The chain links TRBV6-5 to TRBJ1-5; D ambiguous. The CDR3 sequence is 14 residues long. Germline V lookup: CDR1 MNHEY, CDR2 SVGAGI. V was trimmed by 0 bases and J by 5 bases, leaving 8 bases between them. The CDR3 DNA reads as TGTGCCAGCAGTTACTCGTGGCGGGATCAGCCCCAGCATTTT. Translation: CASSYSWRDQPQHF.

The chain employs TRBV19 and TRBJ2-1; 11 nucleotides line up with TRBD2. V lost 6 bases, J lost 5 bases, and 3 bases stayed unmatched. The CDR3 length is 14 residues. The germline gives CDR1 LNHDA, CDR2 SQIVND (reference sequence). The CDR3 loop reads CASRLAGVNNEQFF. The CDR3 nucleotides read TGTGCCAGTAGACTAGCGGGAGTCAACAATGAGCAGTTCTTC. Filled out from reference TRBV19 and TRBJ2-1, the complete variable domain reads DGGITQSPKYLFRKEGQNVTLSCEQNLNHDAMYWYRQDPGQGLRLIYYSQIVNDFQKGDIAEGYSVSREKKESFPLTVTSAQKNPTAFYLCASRLAGVNNEQFFGPGTRLTVL.

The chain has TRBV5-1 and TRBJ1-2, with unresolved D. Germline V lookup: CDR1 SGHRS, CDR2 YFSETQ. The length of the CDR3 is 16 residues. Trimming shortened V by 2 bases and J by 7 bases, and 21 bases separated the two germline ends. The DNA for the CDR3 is TGCGCCAGCAGCTTCACGGGGTCCGGTTCGAGTGGTGGCTACACCTTC. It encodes CASSFTGSGSSGGYTF.

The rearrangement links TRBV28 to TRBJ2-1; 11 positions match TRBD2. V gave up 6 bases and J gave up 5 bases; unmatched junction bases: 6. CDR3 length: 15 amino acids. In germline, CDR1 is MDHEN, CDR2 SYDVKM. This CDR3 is CASSTSGRRHNEQFF. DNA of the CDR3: TGTGCCAGCAGCACTAGCGGGAGACGTCACAATGAGCAGTTCTTC.